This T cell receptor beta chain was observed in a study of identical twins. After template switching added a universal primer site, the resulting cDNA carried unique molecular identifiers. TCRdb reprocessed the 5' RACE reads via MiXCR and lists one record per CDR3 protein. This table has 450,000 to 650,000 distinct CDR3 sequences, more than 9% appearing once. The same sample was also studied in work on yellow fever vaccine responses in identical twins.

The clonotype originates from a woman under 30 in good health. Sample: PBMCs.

This chain's CDR3 is CASSLGGRGGSQPQHF. CDR3 bases: TGTGCCAGCAGCTTAGGTGGCAGGGGAGGTAGTCAGCCCCAGCATTTT. The chain links TRBV7-8 to TRBJ1-5; the D gene is possibly TRBD1 (6 bases). V was trimmed by 1 base and J by 6 bases, leaving 16 bases between them. This CDR3 region has 16 residues. The germline V gene has CDR1 SGHVS and CDR2 FQNEAQ.